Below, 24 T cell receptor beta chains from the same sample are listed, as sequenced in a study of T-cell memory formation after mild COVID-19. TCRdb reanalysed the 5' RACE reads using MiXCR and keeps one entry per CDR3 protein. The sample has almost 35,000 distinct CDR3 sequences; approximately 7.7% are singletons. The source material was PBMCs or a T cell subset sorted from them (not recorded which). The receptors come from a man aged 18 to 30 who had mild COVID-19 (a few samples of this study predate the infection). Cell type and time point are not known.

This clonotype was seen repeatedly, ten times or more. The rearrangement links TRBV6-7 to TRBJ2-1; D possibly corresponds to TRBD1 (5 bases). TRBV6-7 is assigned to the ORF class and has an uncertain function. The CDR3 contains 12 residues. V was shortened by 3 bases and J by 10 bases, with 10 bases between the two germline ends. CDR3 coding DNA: TGTGCCAGCAGTTATACCGCAGGGGAGCAGTTCTTC. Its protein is CASSYTAGEQFF.

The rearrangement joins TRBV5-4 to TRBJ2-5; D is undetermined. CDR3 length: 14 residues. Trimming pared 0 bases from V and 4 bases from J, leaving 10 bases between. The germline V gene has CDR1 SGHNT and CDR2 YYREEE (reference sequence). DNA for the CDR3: TGTGCCAGCAGCTTGGGGGTGGGCGGAGAGACCCAGTACTTC. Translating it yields CASSLGVGGETQYF.

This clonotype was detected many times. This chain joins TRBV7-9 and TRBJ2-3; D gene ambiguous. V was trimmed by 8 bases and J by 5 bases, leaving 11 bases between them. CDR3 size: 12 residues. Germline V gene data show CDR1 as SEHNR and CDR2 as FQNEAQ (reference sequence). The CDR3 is CASAQSGDTQYF. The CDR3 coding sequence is TGTGCCAGCGCCCAAAGTGGAGATACGCAGTATTTT.

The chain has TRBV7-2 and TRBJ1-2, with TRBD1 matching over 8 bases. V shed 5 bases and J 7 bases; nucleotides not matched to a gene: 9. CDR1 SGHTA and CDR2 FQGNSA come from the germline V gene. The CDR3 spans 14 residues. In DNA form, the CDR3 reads TGTGCCAGCAGCCCCGGGACAGGCTACTTTGGCTACACCTTC. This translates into CASSPGTGYFGYTF.

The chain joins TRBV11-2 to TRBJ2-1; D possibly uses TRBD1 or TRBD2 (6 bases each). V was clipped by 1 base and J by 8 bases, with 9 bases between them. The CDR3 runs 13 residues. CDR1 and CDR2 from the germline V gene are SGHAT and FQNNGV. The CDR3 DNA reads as TGTGCCAGCAGCTTAGGGGGGGCATATGAGCAGTTCTTC. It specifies CASSLGGAYEQFF.

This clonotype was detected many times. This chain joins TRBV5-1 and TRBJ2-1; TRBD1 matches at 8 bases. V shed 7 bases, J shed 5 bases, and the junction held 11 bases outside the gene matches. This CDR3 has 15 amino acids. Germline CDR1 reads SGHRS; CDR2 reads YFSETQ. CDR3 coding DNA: TGCGCCAGCCTGCCCTGGACAGGGTTTAACAATGAGCAGTTCTTC. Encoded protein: CASLPWTGFNNEQFF.

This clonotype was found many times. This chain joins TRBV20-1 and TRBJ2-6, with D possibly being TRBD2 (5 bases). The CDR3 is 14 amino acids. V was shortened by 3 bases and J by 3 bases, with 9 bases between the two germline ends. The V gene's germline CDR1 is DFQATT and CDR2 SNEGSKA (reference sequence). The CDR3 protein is CSASRGFGANVLTF. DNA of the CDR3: TGCAGTGCTAGTAGAGGGTTTGGGGCCAACGTCCTGACTTTC.

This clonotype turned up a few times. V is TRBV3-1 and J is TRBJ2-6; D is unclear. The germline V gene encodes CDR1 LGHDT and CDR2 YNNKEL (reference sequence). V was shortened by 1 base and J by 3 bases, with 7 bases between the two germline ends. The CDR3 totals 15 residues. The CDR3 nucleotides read TGTGCCAGCAGCCAAGGAAGGGATGGGGCCAACGTCCTGACTTTC. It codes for CASSQGRDGANVLTF.

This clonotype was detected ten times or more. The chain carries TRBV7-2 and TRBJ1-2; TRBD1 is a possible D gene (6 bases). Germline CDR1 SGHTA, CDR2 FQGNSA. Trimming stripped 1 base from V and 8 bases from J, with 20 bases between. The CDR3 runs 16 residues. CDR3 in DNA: TGTGCCAGCAGCTTAGTGGCTGGGGGGCAAGTACTCGGCTACACCTTC. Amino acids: CASSLVAGGQVLGYTF. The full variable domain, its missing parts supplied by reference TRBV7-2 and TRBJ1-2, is GAGVSQSPSNKVTEKGKDVELRCDPISGHTALYWYRQSLGQGLEFLIYFQGNSAPDKSGLPSDRFSAERTGGSVSTLTIQRTQQEDSAVYLCASSLVAGGQVLGYTFGSGTRLTVV.

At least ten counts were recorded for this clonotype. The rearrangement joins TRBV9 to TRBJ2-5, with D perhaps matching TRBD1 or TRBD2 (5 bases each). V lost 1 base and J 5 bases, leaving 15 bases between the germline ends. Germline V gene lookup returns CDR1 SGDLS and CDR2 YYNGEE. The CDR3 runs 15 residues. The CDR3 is CASSVTPGPRETQYF. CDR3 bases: TGTGCCAGCAGCGTAACCCCGGGACCTCGGGAGACCCAGTACTTC.

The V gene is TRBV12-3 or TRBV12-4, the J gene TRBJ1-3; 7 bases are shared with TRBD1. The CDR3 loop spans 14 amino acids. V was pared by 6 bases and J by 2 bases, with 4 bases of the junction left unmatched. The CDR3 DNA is TGTGCCAGCAGCTCAACAGGGGCTGGAAACACCATATATTTT. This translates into CASSSTGAGNTIYF.

The DNA of the CDR3 is TGTGCCAGCAGTGACTCAGGGACCAATGAGCAGTTCTTC. Protein product: CASSDSGTNEQFF. The chain carries TRBV6-4 and TRBJ2-1; D may correspond to TRBD1 or TRBD2 (5 bases each). The germline V gene has CDR1 MRHNA and CDR2 SNTAGT. The CDR3 spans 13 residues. V was cut by 0 bases and J by 6 bases, with 6 bases left in between.

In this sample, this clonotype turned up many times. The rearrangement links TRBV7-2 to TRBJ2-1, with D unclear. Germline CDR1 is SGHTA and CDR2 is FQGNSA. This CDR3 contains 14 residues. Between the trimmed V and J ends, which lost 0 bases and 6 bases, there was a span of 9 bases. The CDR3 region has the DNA TGTGCCAGCAGCTTAGCGCTAAGTGTCAATGAGCAGTTCTTC. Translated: CASSLALSVNEQFF.

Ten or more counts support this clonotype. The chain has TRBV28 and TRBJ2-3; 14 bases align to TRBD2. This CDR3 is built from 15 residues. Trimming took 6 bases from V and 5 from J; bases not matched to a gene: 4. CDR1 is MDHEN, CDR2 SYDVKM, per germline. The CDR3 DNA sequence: TGTGCCAGCAGCGGGACTAGCGGGGGACAAGATACGCAGTATTTT. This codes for CASSGTSGGQDTQYF.

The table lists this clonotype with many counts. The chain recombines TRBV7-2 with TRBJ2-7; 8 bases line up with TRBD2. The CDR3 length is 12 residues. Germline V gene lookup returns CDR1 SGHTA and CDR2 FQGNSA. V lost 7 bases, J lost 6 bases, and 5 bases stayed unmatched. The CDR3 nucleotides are TGTGCCAGCACCGTCGCGGGGGGCGAGCAGTACTTC. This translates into CASTVAGGEQYF.

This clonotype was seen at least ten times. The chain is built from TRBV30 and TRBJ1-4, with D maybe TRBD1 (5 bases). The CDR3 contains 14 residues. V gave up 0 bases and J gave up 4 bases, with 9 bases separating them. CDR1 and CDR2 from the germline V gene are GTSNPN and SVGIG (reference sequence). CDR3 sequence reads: CAWSVDSNNEKLFF. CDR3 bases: TGTGCCTGGAGTGTAGACAGTAATAATGAAAAACTGTTTTTT.

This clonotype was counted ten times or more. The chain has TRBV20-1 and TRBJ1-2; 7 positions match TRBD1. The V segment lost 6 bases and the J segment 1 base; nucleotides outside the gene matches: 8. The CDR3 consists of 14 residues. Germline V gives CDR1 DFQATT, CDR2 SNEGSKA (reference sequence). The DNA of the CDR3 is TGCAGTGCAACCGGGACAGCTAGTAACTATGGCTACACCTTC. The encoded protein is CSATGTASNYGYTF.

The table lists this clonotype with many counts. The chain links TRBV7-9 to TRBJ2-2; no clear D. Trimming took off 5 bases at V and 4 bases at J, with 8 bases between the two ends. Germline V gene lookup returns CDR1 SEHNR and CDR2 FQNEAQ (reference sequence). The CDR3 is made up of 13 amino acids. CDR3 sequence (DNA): TGTGCCAGCAGCCATACCCGCACCGGGGAGCTGTTTTTT. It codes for CASSHTRTGELFF.

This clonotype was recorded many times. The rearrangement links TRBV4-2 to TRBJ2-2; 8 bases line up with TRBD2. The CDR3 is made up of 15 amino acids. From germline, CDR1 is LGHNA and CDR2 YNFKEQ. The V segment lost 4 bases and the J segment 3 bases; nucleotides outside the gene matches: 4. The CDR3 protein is CASSLNGGDTGELFF. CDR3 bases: TGTGCCAGCAGCCTTAACGGGGGGGACACCGGGGAGCTGTTTTTT.

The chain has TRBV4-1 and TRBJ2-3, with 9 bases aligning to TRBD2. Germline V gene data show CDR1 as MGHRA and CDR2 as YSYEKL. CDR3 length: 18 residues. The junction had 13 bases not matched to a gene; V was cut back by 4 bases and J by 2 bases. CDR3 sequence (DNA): TGCGCCAGCAGCCCTGGGGCCCTCACTAGCGGGTCCACAGATACGCAGTATTTT. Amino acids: CASSPGALTSGSTDTQYF.

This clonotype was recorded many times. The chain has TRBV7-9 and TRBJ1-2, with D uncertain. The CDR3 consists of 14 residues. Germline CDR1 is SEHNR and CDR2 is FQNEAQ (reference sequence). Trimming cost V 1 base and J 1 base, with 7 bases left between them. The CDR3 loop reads CASSLEEGNYGYTF. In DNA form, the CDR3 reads TGTGCCAGCAGCTTAGAGGAGGGTAACTATGGCTACACCTTC.

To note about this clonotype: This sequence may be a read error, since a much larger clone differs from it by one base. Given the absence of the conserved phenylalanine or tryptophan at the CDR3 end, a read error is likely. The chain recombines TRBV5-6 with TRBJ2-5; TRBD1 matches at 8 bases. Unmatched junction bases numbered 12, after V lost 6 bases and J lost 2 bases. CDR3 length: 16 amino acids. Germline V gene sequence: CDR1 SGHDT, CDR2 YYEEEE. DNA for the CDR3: TGTGCCAGCACCAATTCACGCACAGGGGGGCAAGAGACCCAGTACTTA. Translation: CASTNSRTGGQETQYL.

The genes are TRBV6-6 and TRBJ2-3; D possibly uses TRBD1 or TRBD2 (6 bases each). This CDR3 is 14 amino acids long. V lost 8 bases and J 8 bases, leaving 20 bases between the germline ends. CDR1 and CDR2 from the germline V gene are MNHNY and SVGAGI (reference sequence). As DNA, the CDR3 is TGTGCCAGCGGTACAGGGACTCCCGGGGGTACGCAGTATTTT. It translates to CASGTGTPGGTQYF.

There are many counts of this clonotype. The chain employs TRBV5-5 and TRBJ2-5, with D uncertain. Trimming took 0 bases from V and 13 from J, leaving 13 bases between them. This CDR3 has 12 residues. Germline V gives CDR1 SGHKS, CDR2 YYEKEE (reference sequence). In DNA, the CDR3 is TGTGCCAGCAGCTTGGAGGCTAGGTTTCCGTACTTC. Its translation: CASSLEARFPYF.